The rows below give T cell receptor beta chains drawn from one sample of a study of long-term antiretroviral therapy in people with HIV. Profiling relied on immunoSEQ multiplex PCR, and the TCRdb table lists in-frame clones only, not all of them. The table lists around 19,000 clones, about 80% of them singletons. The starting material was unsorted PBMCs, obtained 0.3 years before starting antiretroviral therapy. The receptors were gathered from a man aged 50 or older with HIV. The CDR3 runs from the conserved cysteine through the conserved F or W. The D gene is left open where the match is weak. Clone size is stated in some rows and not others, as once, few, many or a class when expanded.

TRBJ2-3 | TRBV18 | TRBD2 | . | TGTGCCAGCTCCCAAAGACTAGCGACGGATACGCAGTATTTT | CASSQRLATDTQYF
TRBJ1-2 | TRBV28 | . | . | TGTGCCAGCAGTCCCCGTAAAAGGGGCTACACCTTC | CASSPRKRGYTF
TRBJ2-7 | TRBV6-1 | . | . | TGTGCCAGCAGTGAAGTCGACAGTTCCTACGAGCAGTACTTC | CASSEVDSSYEQYF
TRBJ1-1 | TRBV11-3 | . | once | TGTGCCAGCAGCCCCAGCAGCGACACTGAAGCTTTCTTT | CASSPSSDTEAFF
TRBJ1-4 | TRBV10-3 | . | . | TGTGCCATCAGTGAGTCAGGACAGTCTGAAAAACTGTTTTTT | CAISESGQSEKLFF
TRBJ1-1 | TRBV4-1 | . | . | TGCGCCAGCAGCCAACCCCTTGGTCGACAAGCTTTCTTT | CASSQPLGRQAFF
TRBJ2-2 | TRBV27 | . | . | TGTGCCAGCAGTCTCGCCCGGGGGGCTGTGGGCGGGGAGCTGTTTTTT | CASSLARGAVGGELFF
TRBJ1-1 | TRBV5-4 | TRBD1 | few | TGTGCCAGCAGCCCAGACAGGGGGGGCACTGAAGCTTTCTTT | CASSPDRGGTEAFF
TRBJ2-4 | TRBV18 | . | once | TGTGCCAGCTCACCAGGGGGACCAGCCAAAAACATTCAGTACTTC | CASSPGGPAKNIQYF
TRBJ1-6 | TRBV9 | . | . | TGTGCCAGCAGCTTGGGACAAACTAATTCACCCCTCCACTTT | CASSLGQTNSPLHF
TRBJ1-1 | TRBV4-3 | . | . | TGCGCCAGCAGCCGGATAGTGACAGACACTGAAGCTTTCTTT | CASSRIVTDTEAFF
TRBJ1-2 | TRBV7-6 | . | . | TGTGCCAGCAGCTTAGGCCACCCGACACGACACTATGGCTACACCTTC | CASSLGHPTRHYGYTF
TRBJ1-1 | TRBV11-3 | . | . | TGTGCCAGCAGCGCTAGTCTGACCACTGAAGCTTTCTTT | CASSASLTTEAFF
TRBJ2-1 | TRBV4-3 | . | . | TGCGCCAGCAGCCAAGAAGGGGACGGAGCCTACAATGAGCAGTTCTTC | CASSQEGDGAYNEQFF
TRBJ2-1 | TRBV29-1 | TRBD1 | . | TGCAGCGCTTCGAAGGGGGCTTACAATGAGCAGTTCTTC | CSASKGAYNEQFF
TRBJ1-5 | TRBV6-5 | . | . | TGTGCCAGCAGTCAGGGGTATAGCAATCAGCCCCAGCATTTT | CASSQGYSNQPQHF
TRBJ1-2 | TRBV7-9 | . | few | TGTGCCAGCAGCCCCTCGGGGGGCTACACCTTC | CASSPSGGYTF
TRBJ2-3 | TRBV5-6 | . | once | TGTGCCAGCAGCTTCAGGGCCCCCACAGATACGCAGTATTTT | CASSFRAPTDTQYF
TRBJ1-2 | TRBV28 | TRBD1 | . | TGTGCCAGCAGTCCGCAACCGGGACAGGCGAACTATGGCTACACCTTC | CASSPQPGQANYGYTF
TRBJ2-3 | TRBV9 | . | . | TGTGCCAGCAGCTTTGACTGGTTAAGAGTCCCAGATACGCAGTATTTT | CASSFDWLRVPDTQYF
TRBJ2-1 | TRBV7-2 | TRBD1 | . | TGTGCCAGCAGCTCGGACAGGGCCTACAATGAGCAGTTCTTC | CASSSDRAYNEQFF
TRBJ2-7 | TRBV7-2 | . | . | TGTGCCAGCAGCTTAGCAATAGGGGCCTACGAGCAGTACTTC | CASSLAIGAYEQYF
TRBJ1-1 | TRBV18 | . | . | TGTGCCAGCTCACCAGAATCCGGGAACACTGAAGCTTTCTTT | CASSPESGNTEAFF
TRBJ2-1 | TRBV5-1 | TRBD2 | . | TGCGCCAGCAGTTCCACGGGGGGGCCGTACAATGAGCAGTTCTTC | CASSSTGGPYNEQFF
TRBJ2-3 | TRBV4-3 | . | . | TGCGCCAGCAGCCAATCGGCGGGAAGCACAGATACGCAGTATTTT | CASSQSAGSTDTQYF
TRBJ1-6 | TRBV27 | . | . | TGTGCCAGCAGTTTATTAATCGCAGGGGAGAGCTCCTATAATTCACCCCTCCACTTT | CASSLLIAGESSYNSPLHF
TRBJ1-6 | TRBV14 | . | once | TGTGCCAGCAGCCAAGATTGGGGAGGGGCAAGCTCCTATAATTCACCCCTCCACTTT | CASSQDWGGASSYNSPLHF
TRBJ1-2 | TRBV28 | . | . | TGTGCCAGCAGTTTATCGCCCAACGAAGGCTACACCTTC | CASSLSPNEGYTF
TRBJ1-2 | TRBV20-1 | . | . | TGCAGTGCTAGGGGGCATGGCTACACCTTC | CSARGHGYTF
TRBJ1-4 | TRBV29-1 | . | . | TGCAGCGTTGCGACGGAGCCGGGGGATGAAAAACTGTTTTTT | CSVATEPGDEKLFF
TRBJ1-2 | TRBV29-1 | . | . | TGCAGCGTTGTCGATGACTGGACAGTGTCGGAATTGGGGCATAACTATGGCTACACCTTC | CSVVDDWTVSELGHNYGYTF
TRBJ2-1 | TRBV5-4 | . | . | TGTGCCAGCAGCTATACTAGAAATCAGGAGCAGTTCTTC | CASSYTRNQEQFF
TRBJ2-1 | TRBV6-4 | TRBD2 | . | TGTGCCAGCAGTGACGATCCGGGACTAGCTTCCAATGAGCAGTTCTTC | CASSDDPGLASNEQFF
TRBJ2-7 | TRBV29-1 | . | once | TGCAGCGTCCTAAACAGGGAAATGAGCGAGCAGTACTTC | CSVLNREMSEQYF
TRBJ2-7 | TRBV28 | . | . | TGTGCCAGCAGACGCGGGCGACCCTACGAGCAGTACTTC | CASRRGRPYEQYF
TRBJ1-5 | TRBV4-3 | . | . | TGCGCCAGCAGCCAAGACATCGGGGACTTTACTCTATATAGCAATCAGCCCCAGCATTTT | CASSQDIGDFTLYSNQPQHF
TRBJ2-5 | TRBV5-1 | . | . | TGCGCCAGCAGCTTGCAGTTCCCAGAGACCCAGTACTTC | CASSLQFPETQYF
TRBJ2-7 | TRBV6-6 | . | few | TGTGCCAGCAGCCGGGACGAGACCTACGAGCAGTACTTC | CASSRDETYEQYF
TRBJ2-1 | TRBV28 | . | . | TGTGCCAGCAGTTTCTTGGGGCGGAATGAGCAGTTCTTC | CASSFLGRNEQFF
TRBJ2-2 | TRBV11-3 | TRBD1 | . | TGTGCCAGCAGCCCAGGGGGAGTCACCGGGGAGCTGTTTTTT | CASSPGGVTGELFF
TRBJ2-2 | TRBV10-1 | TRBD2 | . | TGCGCCAGCAGTGAGTCTAGTAGCGGGTACACCGGGGAGCTGTTTTTT | CASSESSSGYTGELFF